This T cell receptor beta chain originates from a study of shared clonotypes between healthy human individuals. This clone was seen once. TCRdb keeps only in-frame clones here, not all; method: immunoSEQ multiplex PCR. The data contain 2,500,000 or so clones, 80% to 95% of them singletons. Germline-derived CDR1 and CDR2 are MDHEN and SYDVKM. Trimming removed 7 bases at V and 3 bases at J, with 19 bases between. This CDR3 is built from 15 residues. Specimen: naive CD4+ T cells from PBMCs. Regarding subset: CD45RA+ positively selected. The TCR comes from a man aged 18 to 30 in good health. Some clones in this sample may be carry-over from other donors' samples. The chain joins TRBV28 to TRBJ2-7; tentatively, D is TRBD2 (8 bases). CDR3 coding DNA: TGTGCCAGCAAGCGGGGGTCAGGGGGGCTCTACGAGCAGTACTTC. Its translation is CASKRGSGGLYEQYF.